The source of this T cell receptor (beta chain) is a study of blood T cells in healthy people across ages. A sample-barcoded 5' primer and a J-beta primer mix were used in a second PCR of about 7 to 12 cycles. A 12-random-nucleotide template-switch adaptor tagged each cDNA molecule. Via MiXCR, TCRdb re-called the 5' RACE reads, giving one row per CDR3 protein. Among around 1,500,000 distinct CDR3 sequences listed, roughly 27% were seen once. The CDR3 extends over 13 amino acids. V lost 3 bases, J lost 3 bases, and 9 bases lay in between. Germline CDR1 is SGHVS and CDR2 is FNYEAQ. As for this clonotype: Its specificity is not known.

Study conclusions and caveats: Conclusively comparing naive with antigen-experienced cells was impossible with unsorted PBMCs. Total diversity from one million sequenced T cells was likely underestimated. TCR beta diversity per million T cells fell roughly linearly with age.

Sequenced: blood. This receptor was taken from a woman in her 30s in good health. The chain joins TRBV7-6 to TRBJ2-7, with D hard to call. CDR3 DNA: TGTGCCAGCAGCTTCTCGACTGTCTACGAGCAGTACTTC. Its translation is CASSFSTVYEQYF.